This is a list of T cell receptor beta chains from one sample in a study of cytomegalovirus exposure and HLA in healthy donors. Here immunoSEQ multiplex PCR was the method, and the copy in TCRdb shows in-frame clones only, minus some. In total, the table holds fewer than 85,000 clones. Material for sequencing was PBMCs. These receptors were collected from a female donor in good health and CMV-seropositive. CDR3s leave out the opening cysteine and the closing phenylalanine or tryptophan.

V	J	CDR3
TRBV6-5	TRBJ2-7	ASSRLTGAYEQY
TRBV20-1	TRBJ1-1	SGTDNTEAF
TRBV6-5	TRBJ1-4	ASRPDRGRNEKLF
TRBV5-6	TRBJ2-1	ASSILMLGGEQF
TRBV21-1	TRBJ1-5	ASSNAAPDYQPQH
TRBV5-1	TRBJ2-5	ASSFNVGTGGETQY
TRBV18	TRBJ1-3	ASSPQGTGLSGNTIY
TRBV5-1	TRBJ1-4	ASSHNPGQGWINEKLF
TRBV5-1	TRBJ2-7	ASSPLAGGPHEQY
TRBV19	TRBJ1-6	ASSITGGESPLH
TRBV5-1	TRBJ1-3	ASSLTSLIQGGGNTIY